This TCR beta chain was recorded in a study of human T cells and chemical hapten exposure (dated by TCRdb to 2020 to 2022). At the level of the whole study: Libraries were combined into a pool for sequencing, and differences in TCR yield between samples came mainly from small differences in library volumes within the pool. The study tracked peripheral blood TCR repertoire changes in vivo during primary and secondary sensitization to the hapten diphenylcyclopropenone (DPC) in alopecia patients. Each blood RNA sample was used to sequence both TCR alpha and TCR beta chains.

Libraries were prepared through 5' RACE. TCRdb lists the instrument as Illumina MiSeq. During library preparation, unique molecular identifiers were attached to individual cDNA molecules so that TCRs could be counted in a quantitative, reproducible way. On the authors' methods: Samples had a median of around 92,000 TCRs, with a range from roughly 23,224 to 700,000. V, J and CDR3 annotation of the TCR reads was performed with the Decombinator software suite. For PS versus PT1 abundance plots, all samples were subsampled to the same number of TCRs (28,000). TCRs were defined as expanded if absent before sensitization and observed at least eight times at the 2-week time point. Through fastp at Q25 and MiXCR, TCRdb rebuilt clones from the public reads, retaining in-frame beta chains. CDR3 protein sequences are deduplicated, and each keeps its most common genes and DNA. The V and J calls and clone size come from TCRdb's table, not from the authors' own analysis. This sample has under 100,000 distinct CDR3 sequences in its table, and approximately 15% of those were observed once. The top ten hold 6.8% of the sample.

The CDR3 spans 13 residues, from the cysteine through the phenylalanine. Only the CDR3 portion is preserved as DNA: 39 bases, with reading frame beginning at the first base. Per the germline V gene (reference sequence), DFQATT is the CDR1 and SNEGSKA is the CDR2. V loses 6 bases, J loses 2 bases, and the germline ends lie 14 bases apart. Unfractionated whole blood was collected in Tempus Blood RNA tubes, and total RNA was extracted from that blood. Roughly 5 healthy volunteers were used as TCR sequencing controls and were bled at day 0, 2 weeks and 6 weeks. This clonotype was detected only a few times. Its binding antigen is unknown. Base qualities are missing; no much larger clone stands one base away. The paper's findings and limits, for the study overall: No change with DPC sensitization was found in the number of TCRs above 1 in 1000 frequency, and no evidence of global repertoire structure alterations was found. After repeated subsampling, changes were observed in the strength of the expansion versus patch-test correlation and in the threshold at which the correlation became significant.

The sequence was collected from a female donor in good health. Recombination connected TRBV20-1 to TRBJ2-7; no D gene can be assigned with confidence. The sequenced DNA is TGCAGTGCCCCCTCGGGTTTAACCTACGAGCAGTACTTC. Its translation reads: CSAPSGLTYEQYF.